The rows below give T cell receptor beta chains drawn from one sample of a study of cytomegalovirus exposure and HLA in healthy donors. The protocol was immunoSEQ multiplex PCR, while the TCRdb copy is restricted to in-frame clones and leaves out a portion. Counted here are more than 100,000 clones, roughly 71% occurring once; the ten biggest clones make up approximately 1.4%. The sequenced sample consisted of PBMCs. The receptors were gathered from a woman in her thirties or forties in good health and CMV-seronegative. CDR3s include the opening cysteine and the closing phenylalanine or tryptophan. D genes are given only for firm matches. Where a row states a size, it is once, few, many or the class of an expanded clone; other rows omit it.

D: NA
V: TRBV27
size: NA
J: TRBJ1-2
DNA: TGTGCCAGCACCTTTAACTATGGCTACACCTTC
CDR3: CASTFNYGYTF

D: TRBD1
V: TRBV2
size: NA
J: TRBJ1-1
DNA: TGTGCCAGCGACAGGGAATTAGCTGAAGCTTTCTTT
CDR3: CASDRELAEAFF

D: TRBD1
V: TRBV5-1
size: NA
J: TRBJ2-3
DNA: TGCGCCAGCAGCTTGGGAGGACAGGGGGCCTTTGATACGCAGTATTTT
CDR3: CASSLGGQGAFDTQYF

D: NA
V: TRBV6-6
size: NA
J: TRBJ2-3
DNA: TGTGCCAGCAGCCGATACGCGGGGGCTAGCACAGATACGCAGTATTTT
CDR3: CASSRYAGASTDTQYF

D: TRBD1
V: TRBV5-1
size: NA
J: TRBJ1-2
DNA: TGCGCCAGCAGCCTGGGACAGGGGAACTATGGCTACACCTTC
CDR3: CASSLGQGNYGYTF

D: NA
V: TRBV6-5
size: NA
J: TRBJ1-3
DNA: TGTGCCAGCAGTTACAATCGTGGAAACACCATATATTTT
CDR3: CASSYNRGNTIYF

D: NA
V: TRBV7-2
size: NA
J: TRBJ1-5
DNA: TGTGCCAGCAGCTCAGACAGATATCAGCCCCAGCATTTT
CDR3: CASSSDRYQPQHF

D: NA
V: TRBV18
size: NA
J: TRBJ1-5
DNA: TGTGCCAGCTCACCACAATCCTCCGGGAGCTCAAGCAGCAATCAGCCCCAGCATTTT
CDR3: CASSPQSSGSSSSNQPQHF

D: TRBD2
V: TRBV28
size: few
J: TRBJ2-7
DNA: TGTGCCAGCAGTTTATACGGGGGGATTCGTTCCGAGCAGTACTTC
CDR3: CASSLYGGIRSEQYF

D: NA
V: TRBV4-1
size: once
J: TRBJ1-5
DNA: TGCGCCAGCAGCCAAGTCTTGGCTGGTGTCCAAGAAGATCAGCCCCAGCATTTT
CDR3: CASSQVLAGVQEDQPQHF

D: NA
V: TRBV6-5
size: NA
J: TRBJ2-1
DNA: TGTGCCACGACAGAGGGGAGGAATGAGCAGTTCTTC
CDR3: CATTEGRNEQFF

D: TRBD1
V: TRBV29-1
size: NA
J: TRBJ1-4
DNA: TGCAGCGCACGACAGGGGTTTGGTGAAAAACTGTTTTTT
CDR3: CSARQGFGEKLFF

D: NA
V: TRBV27
size: NA
J: TRBJ2-2
DNA: TGTGCCAGCAGTTTATCCGCCAGAAACACCGGGGAGCTGTTTTTT
CDR3: CASSLSARNTGELFF

D: TRBD1
V: TRBV5-6
size: NA
J: TRBJ2-1
DNA: TGTGCCAGCAGCTTGGGTCGGGACAGCTACAATGAGCAGTTCTTC
CDR3: CASSLGRDSYNEQFF